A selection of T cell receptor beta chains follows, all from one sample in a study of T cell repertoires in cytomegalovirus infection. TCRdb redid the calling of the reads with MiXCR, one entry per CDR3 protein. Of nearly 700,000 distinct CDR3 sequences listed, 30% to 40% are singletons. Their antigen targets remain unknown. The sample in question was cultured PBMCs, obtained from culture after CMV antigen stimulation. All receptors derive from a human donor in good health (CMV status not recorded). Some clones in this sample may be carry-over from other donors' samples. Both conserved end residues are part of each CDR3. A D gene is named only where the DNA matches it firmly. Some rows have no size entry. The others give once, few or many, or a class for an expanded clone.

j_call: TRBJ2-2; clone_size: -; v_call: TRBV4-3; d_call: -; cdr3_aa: CASSQDSLELFF; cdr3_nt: TGCGCCAGCAGCCAAGATAGCTTGGAGCTGTTTTTT
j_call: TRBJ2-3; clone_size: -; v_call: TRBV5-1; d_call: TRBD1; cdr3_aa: CASSPAGTGFTDMQYF; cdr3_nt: TGCGCCAGCAGCCCGGCAGGGACAGGGTTCACAGATATGCAGTATTTT
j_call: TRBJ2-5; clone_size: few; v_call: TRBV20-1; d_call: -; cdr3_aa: CSASPPFGIQETQYF; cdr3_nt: TGCAGTGCGAGCCCCCCTTTTGGCATCCAAGAGACCCAGTACTTC
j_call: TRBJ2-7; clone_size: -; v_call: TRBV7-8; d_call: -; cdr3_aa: CASSGQEQYF; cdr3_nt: TGTGCCAGCAGCGGACAGGAGCAGTACTTC
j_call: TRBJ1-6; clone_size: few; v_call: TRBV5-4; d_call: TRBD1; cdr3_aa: CASSLEGQSPLHF; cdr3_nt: TGTGCCAGCAGCTTGGAGGGACAGTCACCCCTCCACTTT
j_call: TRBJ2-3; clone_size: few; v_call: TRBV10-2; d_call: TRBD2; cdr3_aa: CASSRTGLAGAPTDTQYF; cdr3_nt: TGCGCCAGCAGTAGAACCGGACTAGCGGGGGCCCCGACCGATACGCAGTATTTT
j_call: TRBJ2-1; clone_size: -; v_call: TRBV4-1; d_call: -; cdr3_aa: CASSQSGTPIVASRDLFGNEQFF; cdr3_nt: TGCGCCAGCAGCCAATCCGGGACGCCGATTGTGGCTTCGCGGGACCTGTTTGGCAATGAGCAGTTCTTC
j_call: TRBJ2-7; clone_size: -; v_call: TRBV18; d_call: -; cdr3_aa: CASSPDNGSGASSYEQYF; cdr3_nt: TGTGCCAGCTCACCAGACAATGGGAGCGGTGCGAGCTCCTACGAGCAGTACTTC
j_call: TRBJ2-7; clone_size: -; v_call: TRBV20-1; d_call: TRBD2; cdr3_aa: CSARDSREDTYEQYF; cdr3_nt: TGCAGTGCTAGAGATTCGCGGGAGGATACCTACGAGCAGTACTTC
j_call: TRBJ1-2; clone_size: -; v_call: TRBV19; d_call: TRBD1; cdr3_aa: CASSRDRGSRYGYTF; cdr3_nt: TGTGCCAGTAGCCGAGACAGGGGCTCGCGTTATGGCTACACCTTC
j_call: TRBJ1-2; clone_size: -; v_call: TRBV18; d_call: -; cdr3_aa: CASSATATGGYGYTF; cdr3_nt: TGTGCCAGCTCAGCGACCGCGACAGGTGGCTATGGCTACACCTTC
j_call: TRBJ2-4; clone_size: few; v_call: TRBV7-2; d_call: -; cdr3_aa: CASSLEIGAYWMARPKNIQYF; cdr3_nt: TGTGCCAGCAGCTTAGAAATTGGAGCGTATTGGATGGCGAGACCCAAAAACATTCAGTACTTC
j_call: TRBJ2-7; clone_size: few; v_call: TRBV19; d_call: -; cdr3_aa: CASSTDGRGLSEQYF; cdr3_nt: TGTGCCAGTTCCACCGACGGCAGGGGTTTGTCCGAGCAGTACTTC
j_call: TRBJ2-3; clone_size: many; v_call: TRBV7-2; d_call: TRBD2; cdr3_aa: CASSDGTSGRWSDTQYF; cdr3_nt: TGTGCCAGCAGCGACGGGACTAGCGGGAGATGGTCAGATACGCAGTATTTT
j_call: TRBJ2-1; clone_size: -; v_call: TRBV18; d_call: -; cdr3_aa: CASSPEADEQFF; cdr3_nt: TGTGCCAGCTCACCAGAGGCCGATGAGCAGTTCTTC
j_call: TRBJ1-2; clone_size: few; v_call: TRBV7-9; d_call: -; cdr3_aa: CASSAGDLHYGYTF; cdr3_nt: TGTGCCAGCAGCGCCGGTGATTTGCACTATGGCTACACCTTC
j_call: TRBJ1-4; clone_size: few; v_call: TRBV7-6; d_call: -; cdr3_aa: CASSLEAGFEKLFF; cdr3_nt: TGTGCCAGCAGCCTAGAGGCGGGGTTCGAAAAACTGTTTTTT
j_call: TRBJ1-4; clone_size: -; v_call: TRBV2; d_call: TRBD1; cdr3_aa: CASSNRGTGKLFF; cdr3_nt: TGTGCCAGCAGCAACAGGGGGACGGGAAAACTGTTTTTT
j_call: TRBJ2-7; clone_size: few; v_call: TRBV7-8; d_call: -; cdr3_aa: CASSFGGPRSYEQYF; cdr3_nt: TGTGCCAGCAGCTTTGGGGGGCCACGGTCCTACGAGCAGTACTTC
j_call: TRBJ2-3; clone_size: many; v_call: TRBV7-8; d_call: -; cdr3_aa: CASSFLGGPSEDTQYF; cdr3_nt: TGTGCCAGCAGCTTCCTAGGGGGACCTTCGGAGGATACGCAGTATTTT